The 19 T cell receptor beta chains given below trace back to one sample, sequenced in a study of blood T cell repertoires in COVID-19. The protocol was immunoSEQ multiplex PCR, while the TCRdb copy is restricted to in-frame clones and leaves out a portion. The table records about 140,000 clones, 75% to 90% of them present only once. The sequencing sample was made of peripheral blood. All receptors derive from a woman older than 75 with acute or convalescent COVID-19.

This chain uses TRBV5-1 with TRBJ1-2; no reliable D call. The CDR3 has 16 amino acids. V lost 0 bases, J lost 5 bases, and 17 bases lay in between. Germline-derived CDR1 and CDR2 are SGHRS and YFSETQ. The CDR3 sequence: CASSLGSVGAGYGYTF. The CDR3 bases are TGCGCCAGCAGCTTGGGCTCGGTAGGCGCGGGTTATGGCTACACCTTC.

The J gene is TRBJ2-5, the V gene TRBV9; maybe TRBD2 (5 bases). The V end lost 0 bases, the J end lost 2 bases, and 11 bases lay between the germline ends. The CDR3 covers 15 residues. CDR1 and CDR2 (germline): SGDLS, YYNGEE. This CDR3 is CASSVAEAVQETQYF. The DNA of the CDR3 is TGTGCCAGCAGCGTAGCCGAAGCGGTTCAAGAGACCCAGTACTTC.

The chain employs TRBV5-5 and TRBJ2-7; weak D call: TRBD1 (5 bases). Germline V gene data show CDR1 as SGHKS and CDR2 as YYEKEE (reference sequence). CDR3 length: 14 residues. Trimming took off 1 base at V and 2 bases at J, with 10 bases between the two ends. This CDR3 is CASSLTGDPYEQYF. Here the CDR3 DNA reads TGTGCCAGCAGCTTGACAGGCGATCCCTACGAGCAGTACTTC.

Here the CDR3 DNA reads TGTGCCGGGACAGGGAACGGGCAGTACTTC. It codes for CAGTGNGQYF. This rearrangement joins TRBV30 to TRBJ2-7; TRBD1 matches at 9 bases. Germline V gene sequence: CDR1 GTSNPN, CDR2 SVGIG (reference sequence). The junction had 5 bases not matched to a gene; V was cut back by 8 bases and J by 9 bases. The CDR3 consists of 10 residues.

V is TRBV4-2 and J is TRBJ1-3; weak D call: TRBD1 (6 bases). V lost 4 bases and J 0 bases, leaving 19 bases between the germline ends. In germline, CDR1 is LGHNA, CDR2 YNFKEQ. The CDR3 totals 18 residues. The CDR3, as DNA: TGTGCCAGCAGCCGAATACAGGGCGCCGGGCACTCTGGAAACACCATATATTTT. Its protein is CASSRIQGAGHSGNTIYF.

As regards this clone: The sample carries other DNA sequences with the same CDR3. This chain joins TRBV7-2 and TRBJ1-4; 7 bases are shared with TRBD1. The V and J ends lost 1 base and 8 bases, in that order; junction bases with no gene match: 1. The CDR3 has 13 residues. In germline, CDR1 is SGHTA, CDR2 FQGNSA. The CDR3 reads CASSLGQGEKLFF. For the CDR3, the DNA is TGTGCCAGCAGCTTAGGACAGGGAGAAAAACTGTTTTTT. The variable domain in full, completed from reference TRBV7-2 and TRBJ1-4, reads GAGVSQSPSNKVTEKGKDVELRCDPISGHTALYWYRQSLGQGLEFLIYFQGNSAPDKSGLPSDRFSAERTGGSVSTLTIQRTQQEDSAVYLCASSLGQGEKLFFGSGTQLSVL.

This rearrangement joins TRBV2 to TRBJ2-2; possibly TRBD1 for D (6 bases). The germline V and J ends were trimmed by 6 bases and 1 base, with 18 bases remaining between them. CDR1 is SNHLY, CDR2 FYNNEI, per germline. CDR3 length equals 17 residues. The CDR3, as DNA: TGTGCCAGCAGGACGCTGGACAGACGAATGAACACCGGGGAGCTGTTTTTT. Translating gives CASRTLDRRMNTGELFF.

The chain couples TRBV4-2 to TRBJ1-2; the match to TRBD1 covers 11 bases. The CDR3 is made up of 18 amino acids. The germline V gene encodes CDR1 LGHNA and CDR2 YNFKEQ. J lost 1 base, V lost 0 bases, and 7 bases had no gene match. The CDR3 here is CASSQEVGQGAGNYGYTF. As DNA, the CDR3 is TGTGCCAGCAGCCAAGAAGTTGGACAGGGGGCGGGTAACTATGGCTACACCTTC.

V usage is TRBV19 and J usage is TRBJ1-1; 7 bases align to TRBD1. The J segment lost 1 base and the V segment lost 5 bases, leaving 1 base of the junction unmatched. Germline loops: CDR1 LNHDA, CDR2 SQIVND (reference sequence). This CDR3 spans 13 amino acids. For the CDR3, the DNA is TGTGCCAGTAGTGACAGGGAGAACACTGAAGCTTTCTTT. Its translation: CASSDRENTEAFF.

On this clone: This CDR3 is also generated by other DNA sequences in the sample. The chain links TRBV5-1 to TRBJ1-1; possible D gene TRBD1, 6 bases. Per the germline V gene, CDR1 is SGHRS and CDR2 is YFSETQ. V lost 4 bases, J lost 8 bases, and 18 bases lay in between. The CDR3 totals 14 residues. The CDR3 loop reads CASSPLQGSTEAFF. For the CDR3, the DNA is TGCGCCAGCAGCCCCCTACAGGGATCGACCGAAGCTTTCTTT.

The V and J genes are TRBV5-1 and TRBJ1-1; D gene uncertain. The V end lost 0 bases, the J end lost 0 bases, and 12 bases lay between the germline ends. Per germline, CDR1 SGHRS and CDR2 YFSETQ. CDR3 length: 16 residues. The CDR3 reads CASSLDRGTMNTEAFF. The CDR3, as DNA: TGCGCCAGCAGCTTGGATAGAGGAACAATGAACACTGAAGCTTTCTTT.

CDR3 sequence: CASSLSPGQEQYF. For the CDR3, the DNA is TGTGCCAGCAGTCTCTCTCCGGGACAAGAGCAGTACTTC. The chain employs TRBV2 and TRBJ2-7, with D perhaps matching TRBD1 (6 bases). V was pared by 5 bases and J by 7 bases, with 15 bases between. Germline assignment: CDR1 SNHLY and CDR2 FYNNEI. The CDR3 covers 13 residues.

The chain joins TRBV23-1 to TRBJ2-3; D is ambiguous. TRBV23-1 is treated as an ORF (open reading frame) with a function not yet certain. The length of the CDR3 is 14 residues. Between the trimmed V and J ends, which lost 0 bases and 0 bases, there was a span of 4 bases. CDR3 region: CASSQSRSTDTQYF. DNA for the CDR3: TGCGCCAGCAGTCAATCGCGAAGCACAGATACGCAGTATTTT.

This clone was observed a single time. This sequence joins TRBV2 and TRBJ2-7, with D maybe TRBD1 (7 bases). This CDR3 spans 12 amino acids. Per the germline V gene, CDR1 is SNHLY and CDR2 is FYNNEI. With 8 bases removed from V and 2 bases from J, the gap between germline ends came to 10 bases. CDR3 nucleotides: TGTGCCAGCGGGGGGACAGCCTACGAGCAGTACTTC. This translates into CASGGTAYEQYF.

CDR3 sequence (DNA): TGTGCCAGCAGCTCGGGACTAGCGGGGGGCGGGTACGAGCAGTACTTC. Translation gives CASSSGLAGGGYEQYF. V usage is TRBV7-2 and J usage is TRBJ2-7, with TRBD2 matching over 15 bases. V lost 4 bases and J lost 4; bases outside the gene matches: 5. The length of the CDR3 is 16 residues. The germline V gene has CDR1 SGHTA and CDR2 FQGNSA.

This clone was seen just once. V usage is TRBV9 and J usage is TRBJ1-2; 9 bases map to TRBD1. Germline V gives CDR1 SGDLS, CDR2 YYNGEE. This CDR3 has 15 residues. Trimming at V came to 0 bases and at J to 4 bases, leaving 4 bases not matched to a gene. CDR3 protein: CASSVVGQGSYGYTF. As DNA, the CDR3 is TGTGCCAGCAGCGTAGTGGGACAGGGTAGCTATGGCTACACCTTC.

This chain joins TRBV28 and TRBJ2-7; 8 nucleotides match TRBD2. The CDR3 loop spans 14 amino acids. Trimming removed 4 bases from V and 3 bases from J; junction bases left unmatched: 5. The germline gives CDR1 MDHEN, CDR2 SYDVKM. CDR3 nucleotides: TGTGCCAGCAGTTCCGACCGGGGGGGCTACGAGCAGTACTTC. Translation gives CASSSDRGGYEQYF.

The gene calls are TRBV5-1 and TRBJ1-3, with a weak D call TRBD1 (5 bases). The germline V gene has CDR1 SGHRS and CDR2 YFSETQ. V was cut by 0 bases and J by 1 base, with 14 bases left in between. The CDR3 extends over 17 amino acids. The DNA of the CDR3 is TGCGCCAGCAGCTTGGGCGCAGGGCGGTCGTCTGGAAACACCATATATTTT. It codes for CASSLGAGRSSGNTIYF.

The rearrangement joins TRBV2 to TRBJ2-5; 14 nucleotides align to TRBD2. The CDR3 has 14 residues. Germline V gene lookup returns CDR1 SNHLY and CDR2 FYNNEI. The V segment lost 6 bases and the J segment 5 bases; nucleotides outside the gene matches: 2. DNA of the CDR3: TGTGCCAGCAGGACTAGCGGGGGGGTGGAGACCCAGTACTTC. This sequence encodes CASRTSGGVETQYF.